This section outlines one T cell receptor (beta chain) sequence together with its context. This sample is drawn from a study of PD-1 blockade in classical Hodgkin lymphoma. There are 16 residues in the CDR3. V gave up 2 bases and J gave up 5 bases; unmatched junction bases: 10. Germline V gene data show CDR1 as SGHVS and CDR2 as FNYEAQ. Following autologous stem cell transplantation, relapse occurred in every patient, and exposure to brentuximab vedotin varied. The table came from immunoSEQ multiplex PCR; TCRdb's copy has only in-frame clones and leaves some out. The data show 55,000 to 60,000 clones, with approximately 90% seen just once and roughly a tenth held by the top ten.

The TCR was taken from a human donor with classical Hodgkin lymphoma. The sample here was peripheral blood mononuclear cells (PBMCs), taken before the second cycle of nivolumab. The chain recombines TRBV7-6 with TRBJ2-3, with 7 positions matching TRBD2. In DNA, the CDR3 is TGTGCCAGCAGCTTATTCGGCGGGAGATCAGGAGATACGCAGTATTTT. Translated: CASSLFGGRSGDTQYF. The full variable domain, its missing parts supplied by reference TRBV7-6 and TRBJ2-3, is GAGVSQSPRYKVTKRGQDVALRCDPISGHVSLYWYRQALGQGPEFLTYFNYEAQQDKSGLPNDRFSAERPEGSISTLTIQRTEQRDSAMYRCASSLFGGRSGDTQYFGPGTRLTVL.